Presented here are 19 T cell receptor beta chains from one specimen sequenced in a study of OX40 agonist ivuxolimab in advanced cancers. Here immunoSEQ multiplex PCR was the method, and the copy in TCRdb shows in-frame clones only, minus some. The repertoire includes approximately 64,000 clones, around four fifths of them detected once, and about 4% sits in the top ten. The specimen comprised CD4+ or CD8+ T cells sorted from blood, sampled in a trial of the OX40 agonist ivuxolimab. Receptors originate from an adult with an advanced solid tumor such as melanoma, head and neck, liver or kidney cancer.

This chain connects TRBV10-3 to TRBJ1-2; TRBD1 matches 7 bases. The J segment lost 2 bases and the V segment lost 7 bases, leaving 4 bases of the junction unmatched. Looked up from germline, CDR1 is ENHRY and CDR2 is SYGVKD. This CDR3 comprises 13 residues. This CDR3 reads CAITEGANYGYTF. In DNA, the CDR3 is TGTGCCATCACGGAGGGGGCGAACTATGGCTACACCTTC.

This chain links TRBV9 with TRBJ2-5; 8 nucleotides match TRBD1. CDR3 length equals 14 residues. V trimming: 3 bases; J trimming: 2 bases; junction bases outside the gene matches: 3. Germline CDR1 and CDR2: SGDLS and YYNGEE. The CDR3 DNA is TGTGCCAGCAGCGCGGGGACAGGTCAAGAGACCCAGTACTTC. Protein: CASSAGTGQETQYF.

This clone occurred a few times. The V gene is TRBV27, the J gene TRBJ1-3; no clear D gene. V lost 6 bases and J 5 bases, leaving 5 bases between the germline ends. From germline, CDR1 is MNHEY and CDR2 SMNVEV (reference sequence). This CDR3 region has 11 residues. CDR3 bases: TGTGCCAGCAGAGGACGAAACACCATATATTTT. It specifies CASRGRNTIYF.

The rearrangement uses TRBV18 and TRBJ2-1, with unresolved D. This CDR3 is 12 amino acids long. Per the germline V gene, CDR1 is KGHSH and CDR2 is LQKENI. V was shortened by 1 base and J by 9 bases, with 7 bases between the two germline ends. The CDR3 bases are TGTGCCAGCTCACCACGAGGTAGTGAGCAGTTCTTC. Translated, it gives CASSPRGSEQFF.

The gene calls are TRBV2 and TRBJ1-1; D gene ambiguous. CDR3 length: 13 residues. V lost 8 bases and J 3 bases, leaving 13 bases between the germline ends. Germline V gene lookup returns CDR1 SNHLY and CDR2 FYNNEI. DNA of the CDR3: TGTGCCAGCGGTTTGACGGACTACACTGAAGCTTTCTTT. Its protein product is CASGLTDYTEAFF.

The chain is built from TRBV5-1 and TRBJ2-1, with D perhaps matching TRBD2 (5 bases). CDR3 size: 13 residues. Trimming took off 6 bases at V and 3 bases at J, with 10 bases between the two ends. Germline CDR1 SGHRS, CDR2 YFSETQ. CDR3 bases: TGCGCCAGCATGGGGAGCAACTACAATGAGCAGTTCTTC. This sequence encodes CASMGSNYNEQFF.

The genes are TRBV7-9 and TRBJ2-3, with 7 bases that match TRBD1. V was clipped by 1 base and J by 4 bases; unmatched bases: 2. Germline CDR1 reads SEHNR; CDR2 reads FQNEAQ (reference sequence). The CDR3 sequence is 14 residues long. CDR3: CASSLGQGADTQYF. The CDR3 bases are TGTGCCAGCAGCTTAGGACAGGGCGCAGATACGCAGTATTTT. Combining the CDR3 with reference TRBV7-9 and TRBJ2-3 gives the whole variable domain DTGVSQNPRHKITKRGQNVTFRCDPISEHNRLYWYRQTLGQGPEFLTYFQNEAQLEKSRLLSDRFSAERPKGSFSTLEIQRTEQGDSAMYLCASSLGQGADTQYFGPGTRLTVL.

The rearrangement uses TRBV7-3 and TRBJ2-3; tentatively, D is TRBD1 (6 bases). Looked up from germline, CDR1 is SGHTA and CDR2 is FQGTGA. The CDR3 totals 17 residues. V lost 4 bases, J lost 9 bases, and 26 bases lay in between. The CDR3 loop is CASSSLTDQGRGDTQYF. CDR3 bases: TGTGCCAGCAGCTCATTAACGGATCAGGGGCGAGGCGACACGCAGTATTTT. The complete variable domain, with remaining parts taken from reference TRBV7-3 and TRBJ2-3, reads GAGVSQTPSNKVTEKGKYVELRCDPISGHTALYWYRQSLGQGPEFLIYFQGTGAADDSGLPNDRFFAVRPEGSVSTLKIQRTERGDSAVYLCASSSLTDQGRGDTQYFGPGTRLTVL.

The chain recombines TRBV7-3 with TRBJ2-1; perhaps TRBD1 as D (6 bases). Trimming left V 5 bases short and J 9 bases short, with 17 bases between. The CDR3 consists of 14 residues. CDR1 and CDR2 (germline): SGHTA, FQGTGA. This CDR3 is CASSATGPESEQFF. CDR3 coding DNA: TGTGCCAGCAGCGCGACAGGTCCTGAGAGTGAGCAGTTCTTC.

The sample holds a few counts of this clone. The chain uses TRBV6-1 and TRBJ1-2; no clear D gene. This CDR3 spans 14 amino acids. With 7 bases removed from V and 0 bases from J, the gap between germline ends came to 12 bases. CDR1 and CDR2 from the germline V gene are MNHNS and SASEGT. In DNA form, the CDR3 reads TGTGCCAGCACCCGCGGGTTGGCTAACTATGGCTACACCTTC. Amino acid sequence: CASTRGLANYGYTF.

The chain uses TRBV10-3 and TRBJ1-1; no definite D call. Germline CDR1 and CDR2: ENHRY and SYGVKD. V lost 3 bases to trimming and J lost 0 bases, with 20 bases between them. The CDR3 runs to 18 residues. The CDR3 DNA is TGTGCCATCAGTGACCCTCGGACTTTGGGCGACATGAACACTGAAGCTTTCTTT. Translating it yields CAISDPRTLGDMNTEAFF.

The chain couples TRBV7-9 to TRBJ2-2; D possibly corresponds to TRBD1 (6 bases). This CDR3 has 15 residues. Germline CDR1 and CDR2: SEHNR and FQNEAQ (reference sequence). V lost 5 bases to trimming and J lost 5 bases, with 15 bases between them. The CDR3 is CASSDFQGRTGELFF. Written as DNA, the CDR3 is TGTGCCAGCAGCGATTTTCAGGGGAGAACCGGGGAGCTGTTTTTT.

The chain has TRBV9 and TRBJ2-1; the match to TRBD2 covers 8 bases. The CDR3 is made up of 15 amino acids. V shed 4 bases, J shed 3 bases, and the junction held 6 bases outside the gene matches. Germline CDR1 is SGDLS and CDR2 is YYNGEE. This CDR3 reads CASSRSGSGYNEQFF. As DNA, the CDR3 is TGTGCCAGCAGCAGAAGCGGGAGTGGCTACAATGAGCAGTTCTTC.

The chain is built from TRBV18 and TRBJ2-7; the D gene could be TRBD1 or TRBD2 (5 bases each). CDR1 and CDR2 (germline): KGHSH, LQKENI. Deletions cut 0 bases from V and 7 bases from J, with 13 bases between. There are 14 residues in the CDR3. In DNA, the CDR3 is TGTGCCAGCTCACCACCACAAGGGACGGGGGAGCAGTACTTC. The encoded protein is CASSPPQGTGEQYF.

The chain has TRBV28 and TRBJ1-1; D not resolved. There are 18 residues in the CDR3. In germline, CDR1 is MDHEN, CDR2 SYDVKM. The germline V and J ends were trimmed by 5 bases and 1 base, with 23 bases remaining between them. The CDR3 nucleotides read TGTGCCAGCAGTCCCGTATGGAGTAGGGAAGCCGGGAACACTGAAGCTTTCTTT. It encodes CASSPVWSREAGNTEAFF. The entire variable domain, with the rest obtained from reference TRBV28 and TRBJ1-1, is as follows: DVKVTQSSRYLVKRTGEKVFLECVQDMDHENMFWYRQDPGLGLRLIYFSYDVKMKEKGDIPEGYSVSREKKERFSLILESASTNQTSMYLCASSPVWSREAGNTEAFFGQGTRLTVV.

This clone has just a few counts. The CDR3 loop reads CASSPQGVDEKLFF. CDR3 bases: TGTGCCAGCAGTCCACAGGGGGTTGACGAAAAACTGTTTTTT. The rearrangement joins TRBV2 to TRBJ1-4; 8 positions match TRBD1. The J segment lost 8 bases and the V segment lost 5 bases, leaving 7 bases of the junction unmatched. The CDR3 runs to 14 residues. CDR1 and CDR2 from the germline V gene are SNHLY and FYNNEI. Combining the CDR3 with reference TRBV2 and TRBJ1-4 gives the whole variable domain EPEVTQTPSHQVTQMGQEVILRCVPISNHLYFYWYRQILGQKVEFLVSFYNNEISEKSEIFDDQFSVERPDGSNFTLKIRSTKLEDSAMYFCASSPQGVDEKLFFGSGTQLSVL.

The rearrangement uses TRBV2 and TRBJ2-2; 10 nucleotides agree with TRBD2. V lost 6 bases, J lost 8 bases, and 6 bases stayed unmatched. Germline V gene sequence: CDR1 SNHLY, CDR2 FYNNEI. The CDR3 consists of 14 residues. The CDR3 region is CASRLAGYLGELFF. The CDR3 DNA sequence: TGTGCCAGCAGACTAGCGGGATATTTAGGGGAGCTGTTTTTT.

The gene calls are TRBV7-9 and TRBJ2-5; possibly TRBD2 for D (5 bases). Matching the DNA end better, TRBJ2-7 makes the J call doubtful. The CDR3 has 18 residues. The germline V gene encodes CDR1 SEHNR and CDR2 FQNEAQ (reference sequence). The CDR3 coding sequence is TGTGCCAGCAGCTTACTCTCGAGCGGCGGTGGTGGCGACTACGAGCAGTACTTC. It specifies CASSLLSSGGGGDYEQYF.

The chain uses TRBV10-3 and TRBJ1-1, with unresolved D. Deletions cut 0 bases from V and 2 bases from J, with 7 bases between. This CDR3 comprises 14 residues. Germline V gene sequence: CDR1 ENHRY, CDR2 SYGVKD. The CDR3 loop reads CAISESKANTEAFF. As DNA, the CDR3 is TGTGCCATCAGTGAGTCGAAAGCTAACACTGAAGCTTTCTTT.